Shown below are 26 T cell receptor beta chains from a single sample sequenced in a study of blood T cell repertoires in COVID-19. Profiled with immunoSEQ multiplex PCR; TCRdb holds only in-frame clones, not every one. The sample has more than 150,000 clones, 87% seen once. Sequenced sample: PBMCs or T cells enriched from blood (not recorded which). These receptors came from a woman aged 25-40 years who had recovered from COVID-19.

The chain has TRBV6-5 and TRBJ1-6, with a weak D call TRBD1 (5 bases). Germline CDR1 and CDR2: MNHEY and SVGAGI. The V gene lost 8 bases and the J gene lost 7 bases, with 12 bases spanning the gap. The CDR3 has 13 amino acids. CDR3 sequence: CASQRTQNSPLHF. For the CDR3, the DNA is TGTGCCAGCCAAAGGACACAGAATTCACCCCTCCACTTT.

The CDR3 nucleotides are TGTGCCAGCACCCAGGGACAGAACACTGAAGCTTTCTTT. This sequence encodes CASTQGQNTEAFF. V gene TRBV3-1 (or the pseudogene TRBV3-2) combines with J gene TRBJ1-1; tentative D call: TRBD1 (6 bases). In germline, CDR1 is LGHDT, CDR2 YNNKEL (reference sequence). V lost 7 bases and J 1 base, leaving 10 bases between the germline ends. The CDR3 contains 13 residues.

Notes on this clone: Additional DNA sequences in this sample encode the identical CDR3. The chain carries TRBV5-1 and TRBJ1-1, with D perhaps matching TRBD1 (6 bases). This CDR3 contains 14 residues. V lost 4 bases to trimming and J lost 3 bases, with 13 bases between them. Germline V gene lookup returns CDR1 SGHRS and CDR2 YFSETQ. Here the CDR3 DNA reads TGCGCCAGCAGCCCCGAGGGGGGGGACACTGAAGCTTTCTTT. It is translated as CASSPEGGDTEAFF.

The V call is TRBV9, the J call TRBJ2-3; the match to TRBD2 covers 8 bases. V was pared by 4 bases and J by 1 base, with 2 bases of the junction left unmatched. Germline V CDR1 and CDR2: SGDLS, YYNGEE. The CDR3 loop spans 14 amino acids. CDR3 region: CASSLSGGTDTQYF. The CDR3 bases are TGTGCCAGCAGCCTTAGCGGGGGCACAGATACGCAGTATTTT.

The CDR3 is CASSPSTGDNQPQHF. The CDR3 DNA reads TGTGCCAGCAGCCCTTCCACAGGGGACAATCAGCCCCAGCATTTT. The chain uses TRBV7-9 and TRBJ1-5, with 7 nucleotides matching TRBD1. This CDR3 has 15 amino acids. CDR1 and CDR2 from the germline V gene are SEHNR and FQNEAQ (reference sequence). Trimming at V came to 5 bases and at J to 3 bases, leaving 7 bases not matched to a gene. Full variable domain (missing parts from reference TRBV7-9 and TRBJ1-5): DTGVSQNPRHKITKRGQNVTFRCDPISEHNRLYWYRQTLGQGPEFLTYFQNEAQLEKSRLLSDRFSAERPKGSFSTLEIQRTEQGDSAMYLCASSPSTGDNQPQHFGDGTRLSIL.

Here the CDR3 reads CASSLAQGTTEKLFF. CDR3 in DNA: TGTGCCAGCAGCTTAGCGCAAGGGACAACGGAAAAACTGTTTTTT. The chain carries TRBV7-2 and TRBJ1-4; a weak D match, TRBD1 (6 bases). CDR1 is SGHTA and CDR2 is FQGNSA in the germline V gene. The CDR3 is 15 residues long. The V gene lost 0 bases and the J gene lost 8 bases, with 13 bases spanning the gap.

This rearrangement joins TRBV7-9 to TRBJ1-2, with D maybe TRBD1 (5 bases). Per germline, CDR1 SEHNR and CDR2 FQNEAQ (reference sequence). V was shortened by 4 bases and J by 12 bases, with 21 bases between the two germline ends. CDR3 length equals 14 residues. The chain's CDR3 is CASSSFTSTDSDTF. The CDR3 nucleotides read TGTGCCAGCAGCTCATTCACATCGACAGATTCAGACACCTTC.

The chain recombines TRBV9 with TRBJ2-6; D not resolved. The length of the CDR3 is 14 residues. Deletions cut 5 bases from V and 0 bases from J, with 6 bases between. Germline CDR1 reads SGDLS; CDR2 reads YYNGEE. CDR3 sequence reads: CASRESSGANVLTF. CDR3 coding DNA: TGTGCCAGCAGAGAGAGCTCTGGGGCCAACGTCCTGACTTTC.

The chain combines TRBV9 with TRBJ2-1, with D possibly TRBD2 on 6 matching bases. CDR1 and CDR2 from the germline V gene are SGDLS and YYNGEE. The CDR3 is made up of 13 amino acids. V was pared by 0 bases and J by 6 bases, with 7 bases between. The CDR3 coding sequence is TGTGCCAGCAGCGTAGTTAGCGGCAATGAGCAGTTCTTC. Its translation: CASSVVSGNEQFF.

The CDR3 sequence is CASSVAAGYNSPLHF. CDR3 bases: TGTGCCAGCAGCGTAGCGGCAGGCTATAATTCACCCCTCCACTTT. The chain carries TRBV9 and TRBJ1-6; D not certain. Germline CDR1 reads SGDLS; CDR2 reads YYNGEE. The CDR3 sequence is 15 residues long. V lost 0 bases and J lost 3, with 7 bases in between.

The CDR3 DNA reads TGTGCCTGGAGTGTACTGTCCAGGGCCGACGAGCAGTACTTC. It is translated as CAWSVLSRADEQYF. The rearrangement joins TRBV30 to TRBJ2-7, with TRBD1 as a possible D gene (5 bases). The CDR3 has 14 amino acids. Looked up from germline, CDR1 is GTSNPN and CDR2 is SVGIG (reference sequence). The V and J ends lost 0 bases and 5 bases respectively, with 14 bases between them.

The chain recombines TRBV4-3 with TRBJ2-3; 15 positions agree with TRBD2. CDR3 length: 22 residues. The V and J ends lost 0 bases and 5 bases, in that order; junction bases with no gene match: 18. Germline-derived CDR1 and CDR2 are LGHNA and YSLEER. CDR3 in DNA: TGCGCCAGCAGCCAAGATCCGACTCCACCGGGACTAGCGGGGGGCCGGATAGATACGCAGTATTTT. This gives the protein CASSQDPTPPGLAGGRIDTQYF.

The chain combines TRBV6-5 with TRBJ1-6; D ambiguous. Germline V CDR1 and CDR2: MNHEY, SVGAGI. This CDR3 contains 16 residues. V was shortened by 0 bases and J by 4 bases, with 10 bases between the two germline ends. CDR3 region: CASSYSPPTYNSPLHF. DNA of the CDR3: TGTGCCAGCAGTTACTCGCCTCCTACTTATAATTCACCCCTCCACTTT.

V gene TRBV18 combines with J gene TRBJ2-5; D gene ambiguous. V shed 0 bases and J shed 5 bases, with 7 bases lying between them. In germline, CDR1 is KGHSH, CDR2 LQKENI. The CDR3 has 13 amino acids. CDR3 in amino acids: CASSPPAPETQYF. The CDR3 coding sequence is TGTGCCAGCTCACCACCGGCTCCGGAGACCCAGTACTTC.

The chain links TRBV2 to TRBJ2-1; 11 bases are shared with TRBD2. This CDR3 region has 17 residues. Germline CDR1 reads SNHLY; CDR2 reads FYNNEI. V gave up 4 bases and J gave up 7 bases; unmatched junction bases: 12. In DNA form, the CDR3 reads TGTGCCAGCAGTGCTTCACTAGCGGGAGTAAAAGGGAATGAGCAGTTCTTC. This translates into CASSASLAGVKGNEQFF.

The chain couples TRBV6-2 or TRBV6-3 to TRBJ2-1; TRBD2 matches at 12 bases. Germline V lookup: CDR1 MNHEY, CDR2 SVGEGT. This CDR3 comprises 15 residues. V lost 2 bases, J lost 9 bases, and 5 bases stayed unmatched. The DNA for the CDR3 is TGTGCCAGCAGTTACCTTCTAGCGGGGGGGGCTGAGCAGTTCTTC. It translates to CASSYLLAGGAEQFF.

The chain couples TRBV30 to TRBJ1-2; D might be TRBD1 (6 bases). This CDR3 comprises 17 residues. CDR1 is GTSNPN, CDR2 SVGIG, per germline (reference sequence). The germline V and J ends were trimmed by 0 bases and 0 bases, with 17 bases remaining between them. CDR3 DNA sequence: TGTGCCTGGAGTGTACTAGGACAGCGAAAGACTAACTATGGCTACACCTTC. This sequence encodes CAWSVLGQRKTNYGYTF.

The chain has TRBV4-3 and TRBJ2-7; 9 nucleotides align to TRBD2. J was trimmed by 4 bases and V by 4 bases; bases with no gene match: 11. The germline V gene has CDR1 LGHNA and CDR2 YSLEER. CDR3 length: 16 amino acids. CDR3 amino acids: CASSPIAGERVYEQYF. CDR3 nucleotides: TGCGCCAGCAGCCCGATAGCGGGAGAAAGGGTGTACGAGCAGTACTTC.

CDR3 in DNA: TGCGCCAGCAGCTTGGTAGGGGCAGATACGCAGTATTTT. Encoded protein: CASSLVGADTQYF. V gene TRBV5-1 combines with J gene TRBJ2-3; possibly TRBD1 for D (5 bases). Germline assignment: CDR1 SGHRS and CDR2 YFSETQ. This CDR3 contains 13 residues. V was cut by 0 bases and J by 4 bases, with 6 bases left in between.

The chain couples TRBV6-5 to TRBJ2-1, with D possibly TRBD1 on 6 matching bases. The ends were cut back, 6 bases at V and 4 bases at J, with 10 bases in the middle. Germline CDR1 and CDR2: MNHEY and SVGAGI. The CDR3 consists of 13 residues. The CDR3 here is CASRPDRYNEQFF. DNA of the CDR3: TGTGCCAGCAGGCCCGACAGGTACAATGAGCAGTTCTTC.

The chain employs TRBV3-1 (or the pseudogene TRBV3-2) and TRBJ1-6; 10 bases are shared with TRBD1. The germline gives CDR1 LGHDT, CDR2 YNNKEL (reference sequence). The CDR3 runs to 16 residues. V shed 1 base, J shed 8 bases, and the junction held 5 bases outside the gene matches. The CDR3 sequence: CASSQGPGQGYSPLHF. In DNA form, the CDR3 reads TGTGCCAGCAGCCAAGGACCGGGACAGGGGTATTCACCCCTCCACTTT.

The chain employs TRBV24-1 and TRBJ1-5, with a tentative D call TRBD1 (5 bases). The germline gives CDR1 KGHDR, CDR2 SFDVKD. V gave up 9 bases and J gave up 6 bases, with 14 bases separating them. This CDR3 region has 13 residues. The CDR3 DNA reads TGTGCCACCTCGAGGGGCGGGAGTCAGCCCCAGCATTTT. Translated: CATSRGGSQPQHF.

This chain links TRBV11-3 with TRBJ2-1; D call uncertain. There are 15 residues in the CDR3. In germline, CDR1 is SGHNT, CDR2 YENEEA. Trimming removed 0 bases at V and 6 bases at J, with 12 bases between. The chain's CDR3 is CASSLDSALVNEQFF. The CDR3 DNA reads as TGTGCCAGCAGCTTAGATTCGGCGCTAGTCAATGAGCAGTTCTTC. The whole variable domain, remainder taken from reference TRBV11-3 and TRBJ2-1, is EAGVVQSPRYKIIEKKQPVAFWCNPISGHNTLYWYLQNLGQGPELLIRYENEEAVDDSQLPKDRFSAERLKGVDSTLKIQPAELGDSAVYLCASSLDSALVNEQFFGPGTRLTVL.

This clone was seen once. The chain links TRBV5-6 to TRBJ1-5; D possibly corresponds to TRBD1 (5 bases). V was cut by 0 bases and J by 7 bases, with 11 bases left in between. Germline CDR1 is SGHDT and CDR2 is YYEEEE. This CDR3 comprises 14 residues. For the CDR3, the DNA is TGTGCCAGCAGCTTGGGAGTAAACAGGCAGCCCCAGCATTTT. This sequence encodes CASSLGVNRQPQHF.

This chain joins TRBV29-1 and TRBJ2-5; D is perhaps TRBD2 (6 bases). Trimming left V 3 bases short and J 4 bases short, with 9 bases between. CDR3 length: 12 amino acids. Looked up from germline, CDR1 is SQVTM and CDR2 is ANQGSEA. CDR3 DNA: TGCAGCGTTGAGATGGGAGGAGAGACCCAGTACTTC. Its translation is CSVEMGGETQYF.

The V gene is TRBV7-9, the J gene TRBJ1-2, with D possibly TRBD1 on 6 matching bases. V dropped 5 bases and J dropped 2 bases, with 6 bases sitting between them. The CDR3 runs 12 residues. The germline V gene has CDR1 SEHNR and CDR2 FQNEAQ (reference sequence). CDR3 residues: CASSGQNYGYTF. The CDR3 DNA reads as TGTGCCAGCAGCGGACAGAACTATGGCTACACCTTC.